This T cell receptor beta chain emerged from a study of human T cells and chemical hapten exposure. On the study more broadly: The patients were mostly female; they had alopecia areata, totalis or universalis.

TCRdb reprocessed the RACE reads via MiXCR and lists one record per CDR3 protein. The sample consists of about 90,000 distinct CDR3 sequences, roughly 8.5% of them appearing once. Study findings and constraints: Relative to control repertoires, expanded TCRs gave rise to significantly more large CDR3 similarity clusters.

The time point here: pre-sensitization, week 0. Treatment noted: therapeutic diphenylcyclopropenone sensitization with weekly scalp DPC. Suited to DPC and affected by alopecia, the donors ranged from 18 to 70 years old. In this sample, this clonotype turned up a few times. The antigen remains undetermined. Germline CDR1 ENHRY, CDR2 SYGVKD. V lost 2 bases, J lost 12 bases, and 17 bases stayed unmatched. CDR3 size: 17 residues. Sequencing used whole blood, obtained in connection with sensitization to the hapten diphenylcyclopropenone (DPC). The receptor comes from a middle-aged man with alopecia areata. Some clones in this sample may be carry-over from other donors' samples. The chain employs TRBV10-3 and TRBJ2-1; TRBD1 aligns across 9 bases. The chain's CDR3 is CAISEATPGTGFFGQFF. The CDR3, as DNA: TGTGCCATCAGTGAGGCGACCCCCGGGACAGGGTTTTTCGGGCAGTTCTTC.